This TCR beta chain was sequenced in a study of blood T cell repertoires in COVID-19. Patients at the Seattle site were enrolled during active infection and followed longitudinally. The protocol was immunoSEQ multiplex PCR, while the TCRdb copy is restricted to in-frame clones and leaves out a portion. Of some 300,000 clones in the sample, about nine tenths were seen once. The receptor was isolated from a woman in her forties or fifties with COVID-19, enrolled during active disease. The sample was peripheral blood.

The CDR3 DNA sequence: TGTGCCAGCAGCTTGAGGGGACAGGGGCACTCTGGAAACACCATATATTTT. As protein: CASSLRGQGHSGNTIYF. V and J are TRBV5-4 and TRBJ1-3; 10 bases agree with TRBD1. The CDR3 consists of 17 residues. Unmatched junction bases numbered 4, after V lost 1 base and J lost 0 bases. Germline V gives CDR1 SGHNT, CDR2 YYREEE (reference sequence). Based on the CDR3 plus reference TRBV5-4 and TRBJ1-3, the full variable domain is ETGVTQSPTHLIKTRGQQVTLRCSSQSGHNTVSWYQQALGQGPQFIFQYYREEENGRGNFPPRFSGLQFPNYSSELNVNALELDDSALYLCASSLRGQGHSGNTIYFGEGSWLTVV.